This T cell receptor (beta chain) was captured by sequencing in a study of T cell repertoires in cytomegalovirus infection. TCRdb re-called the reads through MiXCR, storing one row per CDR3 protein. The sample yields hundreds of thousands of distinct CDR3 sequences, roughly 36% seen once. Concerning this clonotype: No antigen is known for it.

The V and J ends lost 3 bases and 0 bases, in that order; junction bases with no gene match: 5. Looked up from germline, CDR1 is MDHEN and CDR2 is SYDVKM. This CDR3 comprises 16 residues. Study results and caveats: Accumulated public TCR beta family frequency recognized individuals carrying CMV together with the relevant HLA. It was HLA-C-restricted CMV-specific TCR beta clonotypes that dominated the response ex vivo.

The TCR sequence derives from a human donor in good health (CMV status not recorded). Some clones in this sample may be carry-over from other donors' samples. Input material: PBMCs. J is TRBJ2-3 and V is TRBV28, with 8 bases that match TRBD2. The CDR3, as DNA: TGTGCCAGCAGTTTCCCGGGACTAGAGAGCACAGATACGCAGTATTTT. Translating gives CASSFPGLESTDTQYF.